Shown below are 7 T cell receptor beta chains from a single sample sequenced in a study of spatial heterogeneity in lung cancer. The sample's time point: sample taken at primary tumor resection. Whole RNA from tumor, nontumor lung or frozen PBMC was sequenced unsorted. TCRdb reprocessed the 5' RACE reads with MiXCR, giving one entry per CDR3 protein. The table has about 39,000 distinct CDR3 sequences, less than 6% seen once; the top ten hold around 10%. The sample here was PBMCs, taken at surgery. These receptors originate from a male donor with early-stage non-small cell lung cancer.

This clonotype was seen repeatedly, ten times or more. V and J are TRBV20-1 and TRBJ2-7; tentatively, D is TRBD2 (5 bases). The CDR3 loop spans 14 amino acids. CDR1 DFQATT and CDR2 SNEGSKA come from the germline V gene (reference sequence). In DNA, the CDR3 is TGCAGCTCCCGCGGGCTCATGCGGAACTACGAGCAGTACTTC. This encodes CSSRGLMRNYEQYF.

Ten or more counts support this clonotype. This chain links TRBV7-2 with TRBJ1-1; possibly TRBD1 for D (5 bases). CDR1 and CDR2 from the germline V gene are SGHTA and FQGNSA. Trimming shortened V by 0 bases and J by 1 base, and 12 bases separated the two germline ends. CDR3 length equals 16 residues. CDR3 sequence: CASSLALRQPNTEAFF. The CDR3 coding sequence is TGTGCCAGCAGCTTAGCGCTAAGACAGCCGAACACTGAAGCTTTCTTT.

This clonotype was observed a handful of times. CDR3 DNA: TGTGCCAGCCACCAAGAGACCCAGTACTTC. This encodes CASHQETQYF. The chain joins TRBV27 to TRBJ2-5; no definite D call. Trimming left V 8 bases short and J 0 bases short, with 1 base between. The CDR3 is made up of 10 amino acids. CDR1 and CDR2 from the germline V gene are MNHEY and SMNVEV (reference sequence).

This chain connects TRBV7-2 to TRBJ1-5; no reliable D call. This CDR3 comprises 15 residues. Germline loops: CDR1 SGHTA, CDR2 FQGNSA. V was clipped by 0 bases and J by 7 bases, with 13 bases between them. The CDR3 sequence is CASSLARGAGQPQHF. CDR3 bases: TGTGCCAGCAGCTTAGCAAGAGGTGCAGGCCAGCCCCAGCATTTT.

V is TRBV28 and J is TRBJ1-4; D is uncertain. The length of the CDR3 is 13 residues. The germline gives CDR1 MDHEN, CDR2 SYDVKM. V dropped 5 bases and J dropped 2 bases, with 6 bases sitting between them. For the CDR3, the DNA is TGTGCCAGCAGTCCTCCGACTAATGAAAAACTGTTTTTT. This translates into CASSPPTNEKLFF.

This clonotype was observed at least ten times. This chain uses TRBV24-1 with TRBJ2-1; D gene ambiguous. CDR3 size: 17 residues. The germline V and J ends were trimmed by 1 base and 0 bases, with 12 bases remaining between them. Germline V lookup: CDR1 KGHDR, CDR2 SFDVKD. The DNA of the CDR3 is TGTGCCACCAGTGATTTTGGCGGTCATGACTCCTACAATGAGCAGTTCTTC. It is translated as CATSDFGGHDSYNEQFF.

This clonotype was detected many times. The V gene is TRBV20-1, the J gene TRBJ2-3; unclear D gene. Germline V gene sequence: CDR1 DFQATT, CDR2 SNEGSKA (reference sequence). The CDR3 contains 18 residues. With 1 base removed from V and 2 bases from J, the gap between germline ends came to 22 bases. The CDR3 spells CSARGRYQETRITDTQYF. As DNA, the CDR3 is TGCAGTGCTAGAGGGCGGTACCAGGAAACAAGAATCACAGATACGCAGTATTTT.